The 18 T cell receptor beta chains given below trace back to one sample, sequenced in a study of blood T cells in healthy people across ages. A sample-barcoded 5' primer and a J-beta primer mix were used in a second PCR of roughly 6 to 11 cycles. Using its own MiXCR run on the 5' RACE reads, TCRdb lists one record per CDR3 protein. The table shows fewer than 800,000 distinct CDR3 sequences, with 25% occurring only once. This same sample was also part of a study on T cells of mothers and their children.

The sequenced sample consisted of blood. The source of these receptors is a boy aged 5 to 17 in good health.

This clonotype was counted between two and nine times. V and J are TRBV3-1 and TRBJ2-5, with TRBD1 identical over 7 bases. CDR3 length: 14 amino acids. Looked up from germline, CDR1 is LGHDT and CDR2 is YNNKEL (reference sequence). The trim removed 7 bases at V and 5 bases at J, leaving 10 bases unmatched. The CDR3 sequence: CASNPFDRAETQYF. Written as DNA, the CDR3 is TGTGCCAGCAACCCTTTCGACAGGGCGGAGACCCAGTACTTC.

The chain joins TRBV7-9 to TRBJ1-2; weak D call: TRBD1 (5 bases). The germline gives CDR1 SEHNR, CDR2 FQNEAQ (reference sequence). Trimming removed 3 bases from V and 4 bases from J, with 15 bases in between. The CDR3 length is 15 residues. CDR3 DNA: TGTGCCAGCAGCTTTCTAACAGGTCCTAGCTATGGCTACACCTTC. Its protein product is CASSFLTGPSYGYTF.

The V call is TRBV29-1, the J call TRBJ2-7; TRBD2 might be the D (6 bases). The CDR3 spans 13 residues. Trimming stripped 6 bases from V and 6 bases from J, with 18 bases between. Germline V gene sequence: CDR1 SQVTM, CDR2 ANQGSEA. The CDR3 loop reads CSVVDSPGSEQYF. CDR3 DNA: TGCAGCGTCGTTGACAGCCCCGGGAGCGAGCAGTACTTC.

The V gene is TRBV19, the J gene TRBJ2-3; possible D gene TRBD2, 6 bases. The CDR3 contains 15 residues. Germline V lookup: CDR1 LNHDA, CDR2 SQIVND (reference sequence). Between the trimmed V and J ends, which lost 5 bases and 2 bases, there was a span of 14 bases. The CDR3 region is CASSPRREFTDTQYF. Here the CDR3 DNA reads TGTGCCAGTAGTCCAAGGCGGGAATTCACAGATACGCAGTATTTT. The variable domain in full, with the rest retrieved from reference TRBV19 and TRBJ2-3, is DGGITQSPKYLFRKEGQNVTLSCEQNLNHDAMYWYRQDPGQGLRLIYYSQIVNDFQKGDIAEGYSVSREKKESFPLTVTSAQKNPTAFYLCASSPRREFTDTQYFGPGTRLTVL.

This clonotype came up a few times. The V gene is TRBV9, the J gene TRBJ2-2; 8 positions match TRBD2. V was clipped by 2 bases and J by 6 bases; unmatched bases: 6. The CDR3 has 15 residues. Germline V gives CDR1 SGDLS, CDR2 YYNGEE. The CDR3 protein is CASSVGTSWAGELFF. The DNA for the CDR3 is TGTGCCAGCAGCGTTGGGACTAGTTGGGCCGGGGAGCTGTTTTTT.

The V call is TRBV27, the J call TRBJ1-2; TRBD1 might be the D (5 bases). Trimming removed 6 bases at V and 3 bases at J, with 14 bases between. Germline values: CDR1 MNHEY, CDR2 SMNVEV (reference sequence). The length of the CDR3 is 14 residues. The CDR3 nucleotides are TGTGCCAGCAGCAAAACCGACAGAGACTATGGCTACACCTTC. Translation gives CASSKTDRDYGYTF.

DNA for the CDR3: TGCAGCGTGGATAGCGGGAGGCCTTCCTACGAGCAGTACTTC. As protein: CSVDSGRPSYEQYF. The chain carries TRBV29-1 and TRBJ2-5; 10 bases fit TRBD2. The DNA end favors TRBJ2-7, so the J call may be wrong. The CDR3 extends over 14 amino acids. Germline lookup yields CDR1 SQVTM and CDR2 ANQGSEA.

Only a few counts were recorded for this clonotype. The chain couples TRBV5-1 to TRBJ1-1; D gene unclear. CDR1 and CDR2 (germline): SGHRS, YFSETQ. Trimming shortened V by 0 bases and J by 6 bases, and 9 bases separated the two germline ends. The CDR3 loop spans 13 amino acids. CDR3 sequence reads: CASSLGGTAEAFF. CDR3 bases: TGCGCCAGCAGCTTGGGGGGAACGGCTGAAGCTTTCTTT.

The DNA of the CDR3 is TGTGCCAGCAGTCCGGGAGAAGGTTCCTACAATGAGCAGTTCTTC. Protein: CASSPGEGSYNEQFF. This chain links TRBV6-5 with TRBJ2-1; TRBD2 is a possible D gene (6 bases). Germline assignment: CDR1 MNHEY and CDR2 SVGAGI. Trimming removed 5 bases at V and 1 base at J, with 12 bases between. This CDR3 has 15 amino acids.

The gene calls are TRBV12-3 or TRBV12-4 and TRBJ2-7; 8 bases map to TRBD2. This CDR3 spans 16 amino acids. Trimming at V came to 6 bases and at J to 3 bases, leaving 13 bases not matched to a gene. CDR3 DNA sequence: TGTGCCAGCAGCACTATCATCGGGGGGGGAAACTACGAGCAGTACTTC. This codes for CASSTIIGGGNYEQYF.

This clonotype was detected a few times. The chain employs TRBV6-5 and TRBJ1-2; TRBD1 might be the D (6 bases). Trimming removed 6 bases at V and 12 bases at J, with 23 bases between. Per the germline V gene, CDR1 is MNHEY and CDR2 is SVGAGI. The CDR3 totals 14 residues. The CDR3 spells CASRTLVRGEKDTF. CDR3 bases: TGTGCCAGCAGAACCCTCGTCAGGGGCGAAAAAGACACCTTC.

This clonotype was observed a few times. The chain couples TRBV5-1 to TRBJ2-5, with a weak D call TRBD2 (5 bases). Germline-derived CDR1 and CDR2 are SGHRS and YFSETQ. Trimming took 4 bases from V and 5 from J, leaving 21 bases between them. The CDR3 has 16 residues. The CDR3 DNA reads as TGCGCCAGCAGCCCCATCGGCAATAGCGCATCGGAGACCCAGTACTTC. Its translation is CASSPIGNSASETQYF. The full variable domain, completed using reference TRBV5-1 and TRBJ2-5, is KAGVTQTPRYLIKTRGQQVTLSCSPISGHRSVSWYQQTPGQGLQFLFEYFSETQRNKGNFPGRFSGRQFSNSRSEMNVSTLELGDSALYLCASSPIGNSASETQYFGPGTRLLVL.

The genes are TRBV7-9 and TRBJ1-2, with TRBD1 as a possible D gene (6 bases). Trimming took off 2 bases at V and 5 bases at J, with 12 bases between the two ends. Germline CDR1 SEHNR, CDR2 FQNEAQ (reference sequence). The CDR3 totals 14 residues. The DNA of the CDR3 is TGTGCCAGCAGCTTACTAGGGGGTCGGTATGGCTACACCTTC. Amino acids: CASSLLGGRYGYTF.

This clonotype was picked up a small number of times. This sequence joins TRBV5-1 and TRBJ2-5, with D possibly TRBD2 on 6 matching bases. The assigned J gene may be wrong: the sequence end matches TRBJ2-7 better. The CDR3 sequence is 12 residues long. Germline V CDR1 and CDR2: SGHRS, YFSETQ. The CDR3 spells CASRLESYEQYF. CDR3 sequence (DNA): TGCGCCAGCCGACTAGAATCCTACGAGCAGTACTTC.

J is TRBJ2-7 and V is TRBV29-1; either TRBD1 or TRBD2 may fit D (6 bases each). Trimming stripped 7 bases from V and 2 bases from J, with 15 bases between. Germline V gene lookup returns CDR1 SQVTM and CDR2 ANQGSEA. There are 13 residues in the CDR3. The CDR3 loop is CSARGLGAYEQYF. The CDR3 DNA follows: TGCAGCGCTCGGGGGCTCGGCGCCTACGAGCAGTACTTC.

The rearrangement uses TRBV7-9 and TRBJ2-2, with TRBD2 identical over 11 bases. Germline V CDR1 and CDR2: SEHNR, FQNEAQ (reference sequence). The CDR3 totals 17 residues. Trimming at V came to 5 bases and at J to 4 bases, leaving 9 bases not matched to a gene. CDR3 nucleotide sequence: TGTGCCAGCAGCCCCTTGGCGACTAGCGGGACCACCGGGGAGCTGTTTTTT. Encoded protein: CASSPLATSGTTGELFF.

This clonotype appeared a few times. The chain combines TRBV29-1 with TRBJ2-1; 9 bases fit TRBD2. CDR1 SQVTM and CDR2 ANQGSEA come from the germline V gene. Trimming removed 2 bases from V and 8 bases from J; junction bases left unmatched: 13. This CDR3 is built from 16 residues. CDR3 protein: CSVEPRLIAGVDEQFF. CDR3 bases: TGCAGCGTTGAACCGCGTCTGATAGCGGGAGTCGATGAGCAGTTCTTC.

In its sample, this clonotype was seen a few times. The genes are TRBV27 and TRBJ1-2; TRBD1 is a possible D gene (5 bases). This CDR3 contains 13 residues. The germline V gene encodes CDR1 MNHEY and CDR2 SMNVEV (reference sequence). Trimming pared 2 bases from V and 6 bases from J, leaving 10 bases between. The chain's CDR3 is CASSLSRDNGYTF. DNA of the CDR3: TGTGCCAGCAGTTTAAGCAGGGATAATGGCTACACCTTC.